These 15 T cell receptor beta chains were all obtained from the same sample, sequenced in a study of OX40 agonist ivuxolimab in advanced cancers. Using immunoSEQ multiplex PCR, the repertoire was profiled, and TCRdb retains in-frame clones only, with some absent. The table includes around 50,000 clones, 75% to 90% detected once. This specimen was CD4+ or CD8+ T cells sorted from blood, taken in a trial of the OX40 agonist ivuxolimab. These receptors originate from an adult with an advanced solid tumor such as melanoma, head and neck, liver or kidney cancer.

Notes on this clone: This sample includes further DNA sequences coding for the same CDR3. The CDR3 sequence: CASSLTGEETQYF. CDR3 DNA sequence: TGTGCCAGCAGCTTGACAGGAGAAGAGACCCAGTACTTC. The chain links TRBV7-3 to TRBJ2-5, with TRBD1 as a possible D gene (6 bases). Deletions cut 3 bases from V and 3 bases from J, with 8 bases between. The CDR3 is 13 amino acids. Germline loops: CDR1 SGHTA, CDR2 FQGTGA. Using reference TRBV7-3 and TRBJ2-5 for the parts outside the CDR3, the full variable domain is GAGVSQTPSNKVTEKGKYVELRCDPISGHTALYWYRQSLGQGPEFLIYFQGTGAADDSGLPNDRFFAVRPEGSVSTLKIQRTERGDSAVYLCASSLTGEETQYFGPGTRLLVL.

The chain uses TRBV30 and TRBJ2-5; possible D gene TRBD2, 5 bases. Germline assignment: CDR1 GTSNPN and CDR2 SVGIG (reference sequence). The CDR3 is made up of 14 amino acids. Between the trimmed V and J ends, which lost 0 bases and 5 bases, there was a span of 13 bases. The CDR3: CAWSVSPTGETQYF. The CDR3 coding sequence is TGTGCCTGGAGTGTATCCCCTACGGGGGAGACCCAGTACTTC.

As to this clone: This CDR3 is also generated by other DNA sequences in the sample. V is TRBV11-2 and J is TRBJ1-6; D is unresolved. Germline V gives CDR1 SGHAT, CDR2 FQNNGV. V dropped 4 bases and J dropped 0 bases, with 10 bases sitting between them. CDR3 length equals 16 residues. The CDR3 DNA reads TGTGCCAGCAGCTGGAGCGGGTCCTCCTATAATTCACCCCTCCACTTT. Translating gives CASSWSGSSYNSPLHF.

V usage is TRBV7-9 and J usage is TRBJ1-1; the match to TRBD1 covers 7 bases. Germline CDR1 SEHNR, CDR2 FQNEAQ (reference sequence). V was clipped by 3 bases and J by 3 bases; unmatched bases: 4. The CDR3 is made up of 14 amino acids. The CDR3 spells CASSLTGSDTEAFF. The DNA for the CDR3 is TGTGCCAGCAGCTTGACAGGGTCGGACACTGAAGCTTTCTTT.

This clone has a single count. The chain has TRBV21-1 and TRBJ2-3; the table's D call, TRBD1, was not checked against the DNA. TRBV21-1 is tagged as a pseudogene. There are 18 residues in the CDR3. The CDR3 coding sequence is TGTGCCAGCAGCAGGGCCAGTAGGGGGCCCCCTAGCACAGATACGCAGTATTTT. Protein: CASSRASRGPPSTDTQYF.

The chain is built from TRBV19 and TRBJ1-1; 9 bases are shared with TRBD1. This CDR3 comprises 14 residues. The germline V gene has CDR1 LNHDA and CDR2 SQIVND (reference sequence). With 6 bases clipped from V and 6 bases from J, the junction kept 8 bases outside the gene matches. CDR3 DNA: TGTGCCAGTAGGGAGTGGGGACAGGGAGCTGAAGCTTTCTTT. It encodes CASREWGQGAEAFF.

The CDR3 DNA follows: TGTGCCAGCAGCGTAGCTACGGGACTAGGGCTGTACTTC. It encodes CASSVATGLGLYF. The chain employs TRBV9 and TRBJ2-7; TRBD2 matches at 8 bases. V dropped 0 bases and J dropped 12; count of bases not matched to a gene: 8. Germline V lookup: CDR1 SGDLS, CDR2 YYNGEE. The CDR3 runs 13 residues.

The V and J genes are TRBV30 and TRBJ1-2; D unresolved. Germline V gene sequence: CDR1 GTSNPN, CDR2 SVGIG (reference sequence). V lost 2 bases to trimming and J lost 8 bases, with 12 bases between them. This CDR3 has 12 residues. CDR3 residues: CAWSTPKWGYTF. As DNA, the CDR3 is TGTGCCTGGAGTACTCCTAAATGGGGCTACACCTTC. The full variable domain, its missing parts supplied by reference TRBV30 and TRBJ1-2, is SQTIHQWPATLVQPVGSPLSLECTVEGTSNPNLYWYRQAAGRGLQLLFYSVGIGQISSEVPQNLSASRPQDRQFILSSKKLLLSDSGFYLCAWSTPKWGYTFGSGTRLTVV.

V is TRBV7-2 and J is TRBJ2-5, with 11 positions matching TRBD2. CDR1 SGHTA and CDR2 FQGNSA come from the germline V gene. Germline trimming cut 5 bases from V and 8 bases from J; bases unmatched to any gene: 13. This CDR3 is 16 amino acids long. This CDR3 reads CASSGIAGGGGQTQYF. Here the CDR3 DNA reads TGTGCCAGCAGCGGAATAGCGGGAGGGGGGGGCCAAACCCAGTACTTC. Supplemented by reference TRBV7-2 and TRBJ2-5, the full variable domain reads GAGVSQSPSNKVTEKGKDVELRCDPISGHTALYWYRQSLGQGLEFLIYFQGNSAPDKSGLPSDRFSAERTGGSVSTLTIQRTQQEDSAVYLCASSGIAGGGGQTQYFGPGTRLLVL.

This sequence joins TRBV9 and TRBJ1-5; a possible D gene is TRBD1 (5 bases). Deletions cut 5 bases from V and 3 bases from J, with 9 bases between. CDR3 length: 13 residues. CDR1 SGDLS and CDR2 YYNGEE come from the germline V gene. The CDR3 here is CASSGGFNQPQHF. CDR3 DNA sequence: TGTGCCAGCAGTGGGGGGTTCAATCAGCCCCAGCATTTT.

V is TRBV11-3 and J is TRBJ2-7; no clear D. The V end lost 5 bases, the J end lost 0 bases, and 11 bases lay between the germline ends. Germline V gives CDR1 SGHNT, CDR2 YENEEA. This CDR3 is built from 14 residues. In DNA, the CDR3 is TGTGCCAGCAGCCCCCGACGGAACTCCTACGAGCAGTACTTC. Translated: CASSPRRNSYEQYF.

The CDR3 is CASSLTANPGTEAFF. The CDR3 DNA is TGTGCCAGCAGCTTGACCGCTAACCCGGGCACTGAAGCTTTCTTT. V and J are TRBV7-3 and TRBJ1-1; no firm D call. The CDR3 length is 15 residues. The germline V and J ends were trimmed by 3 bases and 4 bases, with 15 bases remaining between them. Germline V gene lookup returns CDR1 SGHTA and CDR2 FQGTGA. The full variable domain, rest sourced from reference TRBV7-3 and TRBJ1-1, is GAGVSQTPSNKVTEKGKYVELRCDPISGHTALYWYRQSLGQGPEFLIYFQGTGAADDSGLPNDRFFAVRPEGSVSTLKIQRTERGDSAVYLCASSLTANPGTEAFFGQGTRLTVV.

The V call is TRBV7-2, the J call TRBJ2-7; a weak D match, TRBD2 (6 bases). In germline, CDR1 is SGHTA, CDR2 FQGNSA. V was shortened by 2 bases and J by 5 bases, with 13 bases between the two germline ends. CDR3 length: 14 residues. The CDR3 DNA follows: TGTGCCAGCAGCTTAAACAGCGGGCCACACGAGCAGTACTTC. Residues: CASSLNSGPHEQYF. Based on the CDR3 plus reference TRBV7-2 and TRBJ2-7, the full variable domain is GAGVSQSPSNKVTEKGKDVELRCDPISGHTALYWYRQSLGQGLEFLIYFQGNSAPDKSGLPSDRFSAERTGGSVSTLTIQRTQQEDSAVYLCASSLNSGPHEQYFGPGTRLTVT.

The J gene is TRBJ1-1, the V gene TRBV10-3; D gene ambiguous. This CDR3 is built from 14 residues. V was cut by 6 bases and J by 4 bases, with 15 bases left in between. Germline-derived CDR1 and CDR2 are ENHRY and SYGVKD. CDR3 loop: CAISSGPGSTEAFF. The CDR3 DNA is TGTGCCATCAGCTCCGGGCCCGGGAGCACTGAAGCTTTCTTT.

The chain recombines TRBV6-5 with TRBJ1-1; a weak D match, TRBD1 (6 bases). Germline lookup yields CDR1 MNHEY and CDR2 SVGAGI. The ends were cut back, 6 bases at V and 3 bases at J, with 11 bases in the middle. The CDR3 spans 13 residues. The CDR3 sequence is CASSPGGDTEAFF. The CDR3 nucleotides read TGTGCCAGCAGCCCCGGGGGCGACACTGAAGCTTTCTTT.